Shown below are 24 T cell receptor beta chains from a single sample sequenced in a study of regulatory T cells in long-lasting Graves disease. Construction of the TCR beta libraries employed iRepertoire HTBI primers in conjunction with Arm-PCR of CDR3 regions. TCRdb passed the multiplex PCR reads through MiXCR, listing each CDR3 protein once. Of more than 400,000 distinct CDR3 sequences listed, about a sixth are singletons. The time point is: newly diagnosed GD, antithyroid drugs for less than 3 months. Extracted PBMC RNA gave rise to the TCR library. These sequences were also reported in another study, on T cells in Graves' hyperthyroidism and ophthalmopathy.

Sample: peripheral blood mononuclear cells (PBMCs), taken at new diagnosis, from a patient treated with antithyroid drugs. The receptors stem from a man aged 35-49 years with Graves disease.

In this sample, this clonotype turned up many times. This chain connects TRBV28 to TRBJ1-4; 7 positions match TRBD1. The CDR3 covers 15 residues. Per the germline V gene, CDR1 is MDHEN and CDR2 is SYDVKM. V trimming: 5 bases; J trimming: 5 bases; junction bases outside the gene matches: 8. CDR3 residues: CASSIRQGGNEKLFF. Written as DNA, the CDR3 is TGTGCCAGCAGTATACGACAGGGAGGAAATGAAAAACTGTTTTTT.

On this clonotype: This may come from a read error, since a much larger clone is one base off. The V and J genes are TRBV2 and TRBJ1-2; D unresolved. V was cut by 6 bases and J by 8 bases, with 16 bases left in between. Per germline, CDR1 SNHLY and CDR2 FYNNEI. This CDR3 comprises 13 residues. CDR3 sequence (DNA): TGTGCCAGCAGCCCCGAAGTGAGTCACGGCTACACCTTC. This gives the protein CASSPEVSHGYTF.

This clonotype came up many times. V gene TRBV30 combines with J gene TRBJ1-1; D is uncertain. The CDR3 is 13 amino acids. Germline V lookup: CDR1 GTSNPN, CDR2 SVGIG (reference sequence). V shed 4 bases and J shed 3 bases, with 12 bases lying between them. This CDR3 reads CAWNQVLYTEAFF. Here the CDR3 DNA reads TGTGCCTGGAACCAGGTCTTGTACACTGAAGCTTTCTTT.

For this clonotype: This may stem from a read error, because a much larger clone lies one nucleotide away. J is TRBJ1-1 and V is TRBV2; D gene ambiguous. Per the germline V gene, CDR1 is SNHLY and CDR2 is FYNNEI. The CDR3 contains 13 residues. This chain's CDR3 is CASSSQQNTEVFF. The CDR3 DNA follows: TGTGCCAGCAGTTCACAGCAGAACACTGAAGTTTTCTTT.

This clonotype was observed many times. The chain employs TRBV20-1 and TRBJ2-3, with 9 bases that match TRBD2. This CDR3 is built from 14 residues. Trimming removed 7 bases from V and 2 bases from J; junction bases left unmatched: 7. Germline V lookup: CDR1 DFQATT, CDR2 SNEGSKA (reference sequence). As DNA, the CDR3 is TGCAGTGGTAGCGGGGGAAGCATCACAGATACGCAGTATTTT. This gives the protein CSGSGGSITDTQYF.

About this clonotype: A read error may be the cause here, since a much bigger clone is one base away. The V gene is TRBV12-3 or TRBV12-4, the J gene TRBJ2-7, with 7 nucleotides matching TRBD2. The CDR3 is 16 amino acids. The J segment lost 7 bases and the V segment lost 7 bases, leaving 19 bases of the junction unmatched. In DNA form, the CDR3 reads TGTGCCAGCAACCGGGGTAGCGGGCTGTTCTACAATGAGCAGTACTTC. Translation: CASNRGSGLFYNEQYF.

This chain connects TRBV5-1 to TRBJ2-1; 7 bases map to TRBD2. The length of the CDR3 is 17 residues. J was trimmed by 6 bases and V by 0 bases; bases with no gene match: 12. The germline V gene encodes CDR1 SGHRS and CDR2 YFSETQ. This CDR3 reads CASSLEVAGPRGNEQFF. DNA for the CDR3: TGCGCCAGCAGCTTGGAGGTAGCGGGCCCCCGGGGCAATGAGCAGTTCTTC.

This clonotype came up many times. The chain uses TRBV11-3 and TRBJ2-2; tentatively, D is TRBD1 or TRBD2 (5 bases each). Trimming removed 10 bases from V and 7 bases from J, with 22 bases in between. The CDR3 contains 15 residues. CDR1 and CDR2 from the germline V gene are SGHNT and YENEEA. The CDR3 region is CATSQERGADGELFF. The CDR3 nucleotides read TGTGCCACCTCCCAGGAACGGGGCGCGGACGGGGAGCTGTTTTTT.

By frequency in the sample, this clonotype is large (0.1 to 1%). The junction differs from germline at one of its ends, possibly a read error. This sequence joins TRBV5-1 and TRBJ2-5; 9 bases fit TRBD2. CDR1 is SGHRS and CDR2 is YFSETQ in the germline V gene. This CDR3 has 18 amino acids. The CDR3 bases are TGTGCCAGCAGCTTCCGGCCTTTTGCGGGAGGGCCCAGGGAGACCCAGTACTTC. It is translated as CASSFRPFAGGPRETQYF.

The chain is built from TRBV11-1 and TRBJ2-3, with 13 bases fitting TRBD2. The CDR3 has 15 amino acids. Germline CDR1 and CDR2: SGHAT and FQDESV (reference sequence). The V segment lost 7 bases and the J segment 5 bases; nucleotides outside the gene matches: 6. DNA for the CDR3: TGTGCCAGCACCAGAGGACTAGCGGGAGAAGATACGCAGTATTTT. The encoded protein is CASTRGLAGEDTQYF.

This clonotype was seen a few times. J is TRBJ1-1 and V is TRBV28; D unclear. The CDR3 is 15 amino acids. V was trimmed by 7 bases and J by 1 base, leaving 16 bases between them. The germline gives CDR1 MDHEN, CDR2 SYDVKM. The CDR3 is CASIPSEGRNTEAFF. The CDR3 nucleotides are TGTGCCAGCATTCCCTCAGAGGGCAGGAACACTGAAGCTTTCTTT.

Many counts were recorded for this clonotype. The rearrangement joins TRBV12-5 to TRBJ2-7; 9 bases line up with TRBD1. This CDR3 region has 18 residues. The trim removed 1 base at V and 0 bases at J, leaving 10 bases unmatched. Germline V lookup: CDR1 LGHNT, CDR2 FRNRAP. This CDR3 is CASGLAGTGIRSSYEQYF. The CDR3 nucleotides read TGTGCTAGTGGTTTGGCAGGGACAGGGATTAGGAGCTCCTACGAGCAGTACTTC.

This clonotype came up many times. This chain uses TRBV24-1 with TRBJ2-2, with D perhaps matching TRBD2 (6 bases). The CDR3 is 18 amino acids. V was pared by 3 bases and J by 3 bases, with 19 bases between. Germline V lookup: CDR1 KGHDR, CDR2 SFDVKD. CDR3 bases: TGTGCCACCAGTGATGTTCGAGCGGGCCCCTGGTACACCGGGGAGCTGTTTTTT. It specifies CATSDVRAGPWYTGELFF.

This chain joins TRBV10-3 and TRBJ1-6, with TRBD1 matching over 7 bases. V shed 3 bases, J shed 4 bases, and the junction held 9 bases outside the gene matches. This CDR3 is 17 amino acids long. Germline CDR1 ENHRY, CDR2 SYGVKD. The CDR3 nucleotides are TGTGCCATCAGTGAATCGAGACCGGGACAGTATAATTCACCCCTCCACTTT. This translates into CAISESRPGQYNSPLHF.

This clonotype was found a few times. The rearrangement joins TRBV6-5 to TRBJ2-5, with TRBD2 matching over 15 bases. Germline CDR1 is MNHEY and CDR2 is SVGAGI. The V gene end was trimmed by 2 bases and the J gene end by 2 bases; junction bases not matched to a gene: 9. This CDR3 has 19 residues. The CDR3 spells CASSYKGLAGGTRQETQYF. Written as DNA, the CDR3 is TGTGCCAGCAGTTACAAGGGACTAGCGGGAGGTACCAGACAAGAGACCCAGTACTTC.

This clonotype was found many times. This rearrangement joins TRBV5-1 to TRBJ2-7; a possible D gene is TRBD2 (5 bases). V was pared by 0 bases and J by 7 bases, with 14 bases between. The germline gives CDR1 SGHRS, CDR2 YFSETQ. CDR3 length: 14 amino acids. This CDR3 is CASSLGDQAGEQYF. The CDR3, as DNA: TGCGCCAGCAGCTTGGGAGACCAGGCGGGTGAGCAGTACTTC.

This clonotype was picked up many times. This chain joins TRBV12-3 or TRBV12-4 and TRBJ2-7, with D maybe TRBD2 (5 bases). The germline V and J ends were trimmed by 4 bases and 3 bases, with 10 bases remaining between them. The length of the CDR3 is 13 residues. The CDR3 loop is CASSSRDYYEQYF. In DNA, the CDR3 is TGTGCCAGCAGTTCCCGGGATTACTACGAGCAGTACTTC.

The V gene is TRBV13, the J gene TRBJ2-5; 8 bases align to TRBD2. The V gene's germline CDR1 is PRHDT and CDR2 FYEKMQ (reference sequence). Unmatched junction bases numbered 9, after V lost 2 bases and J lost 7 bases. The CDR3 totals 15 residues. CDR3 in amino acids: CASSLSASGYATQYF. CDR3 sequence (DNA): TGTGCCAGCAGCTTATCCGCTAGCGGGTATGCGACCCAGTACTTC.

The gene calls are TRBV29-1 and TRBJ2-2; TRBD2 aligns across 13 bases. The germline gives CDR1 SQVTM, CDR2 ANQGSEA. V shed 6 bases and J 5 bases; nucleotides not matched to a gene: 9. The CDR3 has 16 amino acids. CDR3 amino acids: CSVTGTSGIGTGELFF. The DNA for the CDR3 is TGCAGCGTAACCGGGACTAGCGGGATTGGGACCGGGGAGCTGTTTTTT.

This clonotype appeared a few times. This chain uses TRBV24-1 with TRBJ1-2; D is undetermined. The CDR3 totals 14 residues. V gave up 2 bases and J gave up 4 bases, with 10 bases separating them. The germline gives CDR1 KGHDR, CDR2 SFDVKD. The CDR3 here is CATSDSVGGYGYTF. The CDR3, as DNA: TGTGCCACCAGTGATTCCGTGGGAGGCTATGGCTACACCTTC.

The chain links TRBV18 to TRBJ1-1; TRBD1 might be the D (6 bases). The CDR3 sequence is 18 residues long. Germline V gene lookup returns CDR1 KGHSH and CDR2 LQKENI. Trimming pared 3 bases from V and 6 bases from J, leaving 26 bases between. This CDR3 is CASSPGVQGRFRAAEAFF. The CDR3 DNA follows: TGTGCCAGCTCACCGGGGGTTCAGGGGCGATTCCGGGCGGCTGAAGCTTTCTTT.

This clonotype was recorded many times. The chain combines TRBV27 with TRBJ2-1; 8 bases map to TRBD1. Germline CDR1 MNHEY, CDR2 SMNVEV (reference sequence). V lost 5 bases to trimming and J lost 5 bases; unmatched junction nucleotides: 8. The CDR3 is 15 residues long. The CDR3 sequence: CASSLSRTGNNEQFF. CDR3 bases: TGTGCCAGCAGTCTTTCAAGGACAGGGAACAATGAGCAGTTCTTC.

J is TRBJ1-1 and V is TRBV5-1, with TRBD1 identical over 7 bases. CDR3 length equals 18 residues. V lost 3 bases to trimming and J lost 3 bases; unmatched junction nucleotides: 17. Germline assignment: CDR1 SGHRS and CDR2 YFSETQ. CDR3 nucleotides: TGCGCCAGCAGCTCGACCCTATTAGTCAGGGGGATTTACACTGAAGCTTTCTTT. Its protein product is CASSSTLLVRGIYTEAFF. Based on the CDR3 plus reference TRBV5-1 and TRBJ1-1, the full variable domain is KAGVTQTPRYLIKTRGQQVTLSCSPISGHRSVSWYQQTPGQGLQFLFEYFSETQRNKGNFPGRFSGRQFSNSRSEMNVSTLELGDSALYLCASSSTLLVRGIYTEAFFGQGTRLTVV.

This clonotype was found many times. The rearrangement joins TRBV7-9 to TRBJ2-1; 7 positions agree with TRBD2. This CDR3 has 15 residues. J was trimmed by 5 bases and V by 3 bases; bases with no gene match: 7. CDR1 and CDR2 from the germline V gene are SEHNR and FQNEAQ (reference sequence). The DNA of the CDR3 is TGTGCCAGCAGCTTGGTGGGAGGGTCCCACAATGAGCAGTTCTTC. Translation gives CASSLVGGSHNEQFF. The entire variable domain, with the rest obtained from reference TRBV7-9 and TRBJ2-1, is as follows: DTGVSQNPRHKITKRGQNVTFRCDPISEHNRLYWYRQTLGQGPEFLTYFQNEAQLEKSRLLSDRFSAERPKGSFSTLEIQRTEQGDSAMYLCASSLVGGSHNEQFFGPGTRLTVL.